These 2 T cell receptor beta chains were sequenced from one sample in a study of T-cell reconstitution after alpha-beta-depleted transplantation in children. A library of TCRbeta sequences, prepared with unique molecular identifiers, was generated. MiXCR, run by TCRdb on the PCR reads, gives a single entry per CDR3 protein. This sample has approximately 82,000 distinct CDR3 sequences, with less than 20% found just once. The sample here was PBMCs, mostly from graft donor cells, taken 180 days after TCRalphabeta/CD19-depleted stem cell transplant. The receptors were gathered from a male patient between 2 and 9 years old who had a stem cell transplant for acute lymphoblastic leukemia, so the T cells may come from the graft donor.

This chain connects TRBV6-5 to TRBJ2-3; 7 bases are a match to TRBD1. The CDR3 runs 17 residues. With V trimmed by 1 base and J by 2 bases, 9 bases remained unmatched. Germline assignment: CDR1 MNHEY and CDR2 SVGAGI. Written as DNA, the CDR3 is TGTGCCAGCAGTTACTATTCGGGTACAGGGGACACAGATACGCAGTATTTT. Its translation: CASSYYSGTGDTDTQYF.

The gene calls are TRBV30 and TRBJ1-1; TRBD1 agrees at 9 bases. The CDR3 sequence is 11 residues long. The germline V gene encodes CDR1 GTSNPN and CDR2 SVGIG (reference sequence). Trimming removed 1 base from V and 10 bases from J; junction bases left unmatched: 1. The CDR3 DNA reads TGTGCCTGGAGTGCGACAGGGGGAGCTTTCTTT. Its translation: CAWSATGGAFF.